This TCR beta chain was sequenced in a study of graft-versus-host responses after intestinal transplantation. Study background: Each recipient received anti-thymocyte globulin induction, then tacrolimus and steroids for around 3 years. Study outcomes and limitations: Early post-transplant declines in HvG were associated with peak levels of circulating GvH clones. Investigators detected GvH clones in recipient marrow, with some emerging earlier in ileum or blood. The study found high graft-versus-host to host-versus-graft clonal ratios in allografts of patients with graft-donor T cell macrochimerism.

Trimming took 4 bases from V and 2 from J; bases not matched to a gene: 8. Germline assignment: CDR1 SGHRS and CDR2 YFSETQ. The CDR3 length is 16 residues. With regard to this clone: Its antigen is unknown.

TCRdb's table, derived via immunoSEQ multiplex PCR, lists solely in-frame clones and lacks some. The repertoire consists of about 130,000 clones, with around 90% occurring once and the leading ten covering approximately 0.2%. Material: unstimulated CD4+ T cells sorted from spleen or lymph node cells, obtained before intestinal transplant. The chain carries TRBV5-1 and TRBJ2-7, with 11 bases matching TRBD2. This clonotype was sampled from a human donor who received an intestinal transplant. Here the CDR3 reads CASSVEQTSGTYEQYF. CDR3 nucleotide sequence: TGCGCCAGCAGCGTAGAACAGACTAGCGGGACCTACGAGCAGTACTTC.